This TCR beta chain comes out of a study of shared clonotypes between healthy human individuals. Study outcomes and limitations: In contrast to clonotypes shared by all four donors, non-shared clonotypes had lower generation probabilities.

CD45RO-negative CD8 cells positively selected for CCR7 made up the naive population, which excluded terminally differentiated effector memory CD45RA+ cells. Within Nashville, Tennessee resided all donors, each a Caucasian adult. With respect to this clone: The antigen is not known.

The table came from immunoSEQ multiplex PCR; TCRdb's copy has only in-frame clones and leaves some out. Altogether around 2,000,000 clones are present, about 94% being singletons, with the ten largest covering more than 0.95%. Trimming left V 0 bases short and J 13 bases short, with 13 bases between. Germline-derived CDR1 and CDR2 are SGHTA and FQGTGA. The CDR3 contains 13 residues. The TCR was taken from a young man in good health. Sequenced: naive CD8+ T cells sorted from blood. The chain has TRBV7-3 and TRBJ2-1; D is perhaps TRBD1 or TRBD2 (5 bases each). The CDR3 protein is CASSLTGEGKQFF. The CDR3 DNA reads as TGTGCCAGCAGCTTAACAGGAGAGGGGAAACAGTTCTTC.